This T cell receptor (beta chain) was sequenced for a study of technical replicates of blood from several donors. Measured with immunoSEQ multiplex PCR; TCRdb has only the in-frame clones, and not every one. The table lists approximately 76,000 clones, approximately 86% of them singletons. Sequencing used PBMCs. The clonotype comes from a human donor in good health. Some clones in this sample may be carry-over from other donors' samples.

The CDR3: CASSYGITGNTIYF. The CDR3 region has the DNA TGTGCCAGCAGTTATGGCATTACTGGAAACACCATATATTTT. The chain uses TRBV6-5 and TRBJ1-3; no firm D call. CDR3 length: 14 residues. V shed 3 bases and J shed 2 bases, with 8 bases lying between them. Germline CDR1 MNHEY, CDR2 SVGAGI.